The 11 T cell receptor beta chains presented below share a single source sample, sequenced in a study. TCRdb called the RT-PCR reads again in MiXCR, with one record for every CDR3 protein. The sample shows 550,000 to 750,000 distinct CDR3 sequences, approximately 14% of them seen only once. The specimen was memory CD4+ T cells from blood. The receptors were sampled from a female donor in good health, serving as a healthy control.

This clonotype showed up many times. The rearrangement uses TRBV5-1 and TRBJ2-7; the match to TRBD1 covers 10 bases. V shed 1 base and J 5 bases; nucleotides not matched to a gene: 3. The CDR3 totals 14 residues. The germline gives CDR1 SGHRS, CDR2 YFSETQ. DNA of the CDR3: TGCGCCAGCAGCTTGATGACAGGGGGCGACGAGCAGTACTTC. This translates into CASSLMTGGDEQYF.

This clonotype was picked up a small number of times. This chain joins TRBV7-2 and TRBJ1-4; tentative D call: TRBD1 (6 bases). The V gene lost 5 bases and the J gene lost 5 bases, with 18 bases spanning the gap. CDR3 length: 16 residues. Looked up from germline, CDR1 is SGHTA and CDR2 is FQGNSA. DNA for the CDR3: TGTGCCAGCAGCCCTAGTCGGGGGGCGGGAAATGAAAAACTGTTTTTT. Translated, it gives CASSPSRGAGNEKLFF.

This clonotype turned up a few times. J is TRBJ1-2 and V is TRBV7-2, with TRBD1 as a possible D gene (6 bases). Deletions cut 1 base from V and 0 bases from J, with 9 bases between. Germline V gives CDR1 SGHTA, CDR2 FQGNSA. The CDR3 spans 15 residues. The CDR3 DNA follows: TGTGCCAGCAGCTTAGACCGGACAGCTAACTATGGCTACACCTTC. This translates into CASSLDRTANYGYTF. Variable domain in full (rest from reference TRBV7-2 and TRBJ1-2): GAGVSQSPSNKVTEKGKDVELRCDPISGHTALYWYRQSLGQGLEFLIYFQGNSAPDKSGLPSDRFSAERTGGSVSTLTIQRTQQEDSAVYLCASSLDRTANYGYTFGSGTRLTVV.

V usage is TRBV15 and J usage is TRBJ2-7; the D gene is possibly TRBD2 (6 bases). The CDR3 spans 14 residues. V lost 0 bases to trimming and J lost 1 base, with 7 bases between them. Germline CDR1 reads LNHNV; CDR2 reads YYDKDF (reference sequence). CDR3 bases: TGTGCCACCAGCAGAGAGGGGACTTCCTACGAGCAGTACTTC. Its protein product is CATSREGTSYEQYF.

The chain combines TRBV30 with TRBJ2-4; no clear D gene. This CDR3 is 12 amino acids long. The ends were cut back, 3 bases at V and 6 bases at J, with 9 bases in the middle. The germline gives CDR1 GTSNPN, CDR2 SVGIG (reference sequence). CDR3 amino acids: CAWRESGNIQYF. For the CDR3, the DNA is TGTGCCTGGAGGGAGTCTGGAAACATTCAGTACTTC. The full variable domain, its missing parts supplied by reference TRBV30 and TRBJ2-4, is SQTIHQWPATLVQPVGSPLSLECTVEGTSNPNLYWYRQAAGRGLQLLFYSVGIGQISSEVPQNLSASRPQDRQFILSSKKLLLSDSGFYLCAWRESGNIQYFGAGTRLSVL.

V is TRBV5-1 and J is TRBJ2-1; 7 nucleotides match TRBD1. CDR1 SGHRS and CDR2 YFSETQ come from the germline V gene. This CDR3 region has 13 residues. The J segment lost 7 bases and the V segment lost 7 bases, leaving 8 bases of the junction unmatched. The CDR3 loop is CASAQGSENEQFF. The CDR3 nucleotides are TGCGCCAGCGCACAGGGGTCGGAGAATGAGCAGTTCTTC.

V gene TRBV7-3 combines with J gene TRBJ1-1; possibly TRBD1 for D (6 bases). The length of the CDR3 is 14 residues. CDR1 and CDR2 (germline): SGHTA, FQGTGA. V was trimmed by 6 bases and J by 1 base, leaving 12 bases between them. The CDR3 loop reads CASRKQGANTEAFF. CDR3 nucleotide sequence: TGTGCCAGCAGGAAACAGGGAGCGAACACTGAAGCTTTCTTT.

The chain links TRBV4-1 to TRBJ2-7; D ambiguous. The CDR3 contains 15 residues. Per germline, CDR1 MGHRA and CDR2 YSYEKL. Trimming took off 1 base at V and 4 bases at J, with 14 bases between the two ends. CDR3: CASSQGTGLVYEQYF. DNA of the CDR3: TGCGCCAGCAGCCAAGGGACCGGTTTAGTTTACGAGCAGTACTTC.

This chain joins TRBV3-1 and TRBJ1-3; D possibly corresponds to TRBD1 (5 bases). The V end was cut by 1 base, the J end by 2 bases, with 9 bases between. CDR1 and CDR2 (germline): LGHDT, YNNKEL (reference sequence). The CDR3 totals 15 residues. CDR3: CASSQVGGAGNTIYF. The DNA of the CDR3 is TGTGCCAGCAGCCAAGTCGGGGGGGCTGGAAACACCATATATTTT.

This clonotype was recorded a few times. The chain is built from TRBV4-2 and TRBJ2-4, with TRBD2 identical over 9 bases. This CDR3 spans 17 amino acids. From germline, CDR1 is LGHNA and CDR2 YNFKEQ. V shed 0 bases and J 7 bases; nucleotides not matched to a gene: 10. DNA of the CDR3: TGTGCCAGCAGCCAAGAATCTAGCGGGAATTACGGGAACATTCAGTACTTC. As protein: CASSQESSGNYGNIQYF.

The chain uses TRBV3-1 and TRBJ2-1; 7 nucleotides align to TRBD1. The junction had 5 bases not matched to a gene; V was cut back by 4 bases and J by 8 bases. Germline V gene data show CDR1 as LGHDT and CDR2 as YNNKEL (reference sequence). The length of the CDR3 is 13 residues. The CDR3 region is CASSRLDRDEQFF. CDR3 in DNA: TGTGCCAGCAGCCGCCTAGACAGGGATGAGCAGTTCTTC.